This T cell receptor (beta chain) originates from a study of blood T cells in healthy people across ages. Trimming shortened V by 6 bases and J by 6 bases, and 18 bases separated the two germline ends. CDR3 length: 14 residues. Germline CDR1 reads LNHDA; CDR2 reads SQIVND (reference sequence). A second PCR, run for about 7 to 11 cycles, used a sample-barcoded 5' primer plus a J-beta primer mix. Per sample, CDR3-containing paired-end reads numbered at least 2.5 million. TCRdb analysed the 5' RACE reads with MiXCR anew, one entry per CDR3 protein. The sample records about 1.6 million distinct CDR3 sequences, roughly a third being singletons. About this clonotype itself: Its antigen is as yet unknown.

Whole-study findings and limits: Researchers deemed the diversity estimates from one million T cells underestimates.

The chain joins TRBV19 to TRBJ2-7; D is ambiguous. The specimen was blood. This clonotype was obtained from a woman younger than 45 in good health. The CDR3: CASSPNPLMVEQYV. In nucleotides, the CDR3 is TGTGCCAGTAGCCCCAACCCCCTCATGGTCGAGCAGTACGTC.